One sample yielded the 8 T cell receptor beta chains listed below, sequenced in a study of T cell responses to AZD1222 COVID-19 vaccine. Here immunoSEQ multiplex PCR was the method, and the copy in TCRdb shows in-frame clones only, minus some. This table has fewer than 250,000 clones, roughly 91% appearing once. Material: peripheral blood, obtained on day 0 of MenACWY control vaccination. The receptors originated from an adult in good health.

The chain combines TRBV2 with TRBJ1-3, with D maybe TRBD1 (5 bases). The germline CDR1 and CDR2 sequences are SNHLY and FYNNEI. V shed 8 bases and J shed 4 bases, with 15 bases lying between them. The CDR3 extends over 14 amino acids. CDR3 region: CASGGEYWGNTIYF. Written as DNA, the CDR3 is TGTGCCAGCGGGGGGGAATACTGGGGAAACACCATATATTTT.

The chain is built from TRBV11-2 and TRBJ1-6, with D possibly TRBD1 on 6 matching bases. V lost 3 bases, J lost 5 bases, and 11 bases lay in between. The CDR3 is 15 residues long. Germline CDR1 reads SGHAT; CDR2 reads FQNNGV. The CDR3 coding sequence is TGTGCCAGCAGCTTCGAGACAGGCCATAATTCACCCCTCCACTTT. Protein sequence: CASSFETGHNSPLHF.

The V and J genes are TRBV11-2 and TRBJ1-6, with TRBD1 as a possible D gene (5 bases). The CDR3 loop spans 13 amino acids. The germline V gene encodes CDR1 SGHAT and CDR2 FQNNGV. V was pared by 6 bases and J by 11 bases, with 14 bases between. This CDR3 reads CASRSYSGPPLHF. In nucleotides, the CDR3 is TGTGCCAGCAGGTCATACTCAGGGCCACCCCTCCACTTT.

The rearrangement joins TRBV2 to TRBJ1-2; 9 bases map to TRBD1. The trim removed 8 bases at V and 4 bases at J, leaving 5 bases unmatched. The CDR3 extends over 13 amino acids. From germline, CDR1 is SNHLY and CDR2 FYNNEI. CDR3 loop: CASVQGAFYGYTF. Here the CDR3 DNA reads TGTGCCAGCGTACAGGGGGCCTTCTATGGCTACACCTTC.

This rearrangement joins TRBV6-2 or TRBV6-3 to TRBJ2-5; D may be TRBD2 (6 bases). CDR3 length equals 16 residues. CDR1 is MNHEY, CDR2 SVGEGT, per germline. Trimming left V 3 bases short and J 0 bases short, with 14 bases between. As DNA, the CDR3 is TGTGCCAGCAGTTATGGGGGGATGTCATACCAAGAGACCCAGTACTTC. It specifies CASSYGGMSYQETQYF.

This rearrangement joins TRBV6-6 to TRBJ1-6; 9 bases are shared with TRBD1. The J segment lost 14 bases and the V segment lost 8 bases, leaving 13 bases of the junction unmatched. The germline CDR1 and CDR2 sequences are MNHNY and SVGAGI (reference sequence). The CDR3 runs to 14 residues. The CDR3 DNA reads as TGTGCCAGCGGAACCGGGACAGGGATTAGAGCCCTCCACTTT. Translating gives CASGTGTGIRALHF.

The chain couples TRBV3-1 (or the pseudogene TRBV3-2) to TRBJ2-3; TRBD2 aligns across 9 bases. Germline values: CDR1 LGHDT, CDR2 YNNKEL (reference sequence). V lost 2 bases, J lost 2 bases, and 5 bases stayed unmatched. The CDR3 spans 16 residues. CDR3 amino acids: CASSQLAGRTTDTQYF. DNA for the CDR3: TGTGCCAGCAGCCAACTAGCGGGGAGAACCACAGATACGCAGTATTTT.

V is TRBV7-9 and J is TRBJ2-3, with TRBD2 identical over 10 bases. The germline V gene encodes CDR1 SEHNR and CDR2 FQNEAQ (reference sequence). The CDR3 extends over 16 amino acids. The V gene end was trimmed by 2 bases and the J gene end by 1 base; junction bases not matched to a gene: 3. Here the CDR3 DNA reads TGTGCCAGCAGCTTAATAGCGGGGGGCGGCACAGATACGCAGTATTTT. It is translated as CASSLIAGGGTDTQYF.